This T cell receptor (beta chain) was documented in a study of T-cell memory formation after mild COVID-19. Study-level background: Largely, the TCR clusters proved donor specific.

This clonotype was seen repeatedly, ten times or more. Its cognate antigen is unknown. CDR3 size: 18 residues. Germline CDR1 MGHRA, CDR2 YSYEKL. V shed 3 bases and J shed 0 bases, with 21 bases lying between them. Points from the study as a whole: Contracting clones from day 15 to 85 had balanced CD4/CD8; later expanders favoured CD4+.

Researchers used 5'RACE with constant-segment primers to make TCR alpha and TCR beta cDNA libraries that carry sample barcodes and UMIs. Using its own MiXCR run on the 5' RACE reads, TCRdb lists one record per CDR3 protein. The sample yields 450,000 or so distinct CDR3 sequences, 20% seen once. The sequence was collected from an adult woman who had mild COVID-19 (a few samples of this study predate the infection). Cell type and time point are not known. The sequencing sample was made of PBMCs or a T cell subset sorted from them (not recorded which). The chain has TRBV4-1 and TRBJ2-7; D perhaps matches TRBD2 (6 bases). CDR3 amino acids: CASSHSASGGDLSYEQYF. The DNA of the CDR3 is TGCGCCAGCAGCCACTCAGCTTCGGGCGGGGACCTCTCCTACGAGCAGTACTTC.